The sequence of this T cell receptor beta chain was determined in a study of blood T cells in healthy people across ages. Alongside a J-beta primer mix, a sample-barcoded 5' primer served in a second PCR lasting about 6 to 11 cycles. TCRdb called the 5' RACE reads again in MiXCR, with one record for every CDR3 protein. The table records around 990,000 distinct CDR3 sequences, almost 25% of them present only once. CDR3 length: 13 residues. V lost 5 bases to trimming and J lost 4 bases, with 11 bases between them. Looked up from germline, CDR1 is MGHRA and CDR2 is YSYEKL. These data also formed part of another study, on T cells of mothers and their children.

The receptor comes from a girl under 10 years old in good health. The rearrangement joins TRBV4-1 to TRBJ1-2; no clear D gene. Sequenced material: blood. CDR3 in amino acids: CASSDTVSYGYTF. In nucleotides, the CDR3 is TGCGCCAGCAGCGACACAGTCTCCTATGGCTACACCTTC.